A selection of T cell receptor beta chains follows, all from one sample in a study of blood T cell repertoires in COVID-19. Libraries were prepared by immunoSEQ multiplex PCR; TCRdb keeps only in-frame clonotypes and omits some of them. The table shows roughly 120,000 clones, with around nine tenths occurring only once. What was sequenced was peripheral blood. The receptors stem from a man aged 55 to 69 with COVID-19, enrolled during active disease. The CDR3 runs from the conserved cysteine through the conserved F or W. D genes are given only for firm matches. The listing skips clone size in some rows; elsewhere it reads once, few, many or a size class.

size	D	V	J	length	DNA	CDR3
-	-	TRBV4-1	TRBJ2-3	13	TGCGCCAGCAGCCAACCCAACACAGATACGCAGTATTTT	CASSQPNTDTQYF
-	TRBD1	TRBV5-1	TRBJ2-1	17	TGCGCCAGCAGCGGCGAGATGACAGGGTTATCCTACAATGAGCAGTTCTTC	CASSGEMTGLSYNEQFF
-	TRBD2	TRBV5-1	TRBJ2-1	14	TGCGCCAGCAGCTCTAGCGGGAGCGGCAATGAGCAGTTCTTC	CASSSSGSGNEQFF
-	TRBD1	TRBV19	TRBJ2-1	17	TGTGCCAGTAGTACCTCGGACAGGGAGATATACTACAATGAGCAGTTCTTC	CASSTSDREIYYNEQFF
-	TRBD2	TRBV9	TRBJ2-1	13	TGTGCCAGCAGCCCAGGGAGCGGGAGTGAGCAGTTCTTC	CASSPGSGSEQFF
-	-	TRBV6-2/TRBV6-3	TRBJ1-2	14	TGTGCCAGCAGTTACCTGGCAGCAGGGGATGGCTACACCTTC	CASSYLAAGDGYTF
few	-	TRBV7-6	TRBJ2-2	17	TGTGCCAGCAGCCCTAGGGGTGCCAGCATGGACACCGGGGAGCTGTTTTTT	CASSPRGASMDTGELFF
once	TRBD1	TRBV7-6	TRBJ1-2	16	TGTGCCAGCAGCTTAATACCTAACAGGGGTAACTATGGCTACACCTTC	CASSLIPNRGNYGYTF
-	-	TRBV18	TRBJ2-7	13	TGTGCCAGCTCACCTAGCCGTAGCTACGAGCAGTACTTC	CASSPSRSYEQYF
-	TRBD1	TRBV2	TRBJ1-2	14	TGTGCCAGCAGCGCCGGGACAGGGGGCTATGGCTACACCTTC	CASSAGTGGYGYTF
-	-	TRBV11-3	TRBJ1-6	13	TGTGCCAGCAGCCCACTCCCAGGTTCACCCCTCCACTTT	CASSPLPGSPLHF
-	-	TRBV7-3	TRBJ1-5	14	TGTGCCAGCAGCTTAATCAGCAGGTTACGGCCCCAGCATTTT	CASSLISRLRPQHF
-	TRBD2	TRBV12-3/TRBV12-4	TRBJ2-5	13	TGTGCCAGCAGTTTTGCGGGGGGAGAGACCCAGTACTTC	CASSFAGGETQYF
once	-	TRBV1	TRBJ2-3	16	TGCACCAGCAGCCAAGGGACTAGCGGTAGCACAGATACGCAGTATTTT	CTSSQGTSGSTDTQYF
-	TRBD2	TRBV19	TRBJ2-3	14	TGTGCCAGTTTAAAAGCGGGAGGGGGTGATACGCAGTATTTT	CASLKAGGGDTQYF
-	TRBD1	TRBV7-3	TRBJ2-1	14	TGTGCCAGCAGCTTAGACAGGGGGCTGGACGAGCAGTTCTTC	CASSLDRGLDEQFF
-	-	TRBV2	TRBJ1-5	13	TGTGCCAGCAGTGGGGCAGGAGGACAGCCCCAGCATTTT	CASSGAGGQPQHF
-	-	TRBV2	TRBJ1-1	14	TGTGCCAGCAGTGAATCTGAGGGGAGGACTGAAGCTTTCTTT	CASSESEGRTEAFF
-	-	TRBV18	TRBJ2-5	14	TGTGCCAGCTCACCACCTGCGGTTCAAGAGACCCAGTACTTC	CASSPPAVQETQYF
-	-	TRBV29-1	TRBJ2-5	11	TGCAGCGCCGAGACGGGAGAGACCCAGTACTTC	CSAETGETQYF
-	-	TRBV5-1	TRBJ2-1	14	TGCGCCAGCAGCTTGGAACTAGATAACAATGAGCAGTTCTTC	CASSLELDNNEQFF
-	TRBD1	TRBV3-1/TRBV3-2	TRBJ2-3	14	TGTGCCAGCAGCCAAGAGACAGGGTCAGATACGCAGTATTTT	CASSQETGSDTQYF
-	-	TRBV4-3	TRBJ1-2	15	TGCGCCAGCAGCCAAGAGTTTCCGGGAAACTATGGCTACACCTTC	CASSQEFPGNYGYTF
-	-	TRBV28	TRBJ1-1	15	TGTGCCAGCATCCCGTCGAGCGGGGAGAACACTGAAGCTTTCTTT	CASIPSSGENTEAFF
once	-	TRBV7-9	TRBJ1-3	15	TGTGCCAGCAGCCTTACAGAGATCTCTGGAAACACCATATATTTT	CASSLTEISGNTIYF
-	-	TRBV6-6	TRBJ1-1	13	TGTGCCAGCAGTGGGCCGAGTTGGACTGAAGCTTTCTTT	CASSGPSWTEAFF
-	TRBD1	TRBV7-2	TRBJ1-5	15	TGTGCCAGCAGCCCCCAAGGAGGGGGCGGTCAGCCCCAGCATTTT	CASSPQGGGGQPQHF
-	TRBD2	TRBV7-6	TRBJ2-5	16	TGTGCCAGCAGCTATGGGGCGGGAGGTTCCCAAGAGACCCAGTACTTC	CASSYGAGGSQETQYF